This is a list of T cell receptor beta chains from one sample in a study of shared clonotypes between healthy human individuals. Profiled with immunoSEQ multiplex PCR; TCRdb holds only in-frame clones, not every one. The table lists 190,000 or so clones, 65% to 80% of them singletons. The sample taken for sequencing was memory CD4+ T cells sorted from blood. These receptor sequences come from a man aged 30 to 45 in good health. CDR3s include the opening cysteine and the closing phenylalanine or tryptophan.

TRBV5-1 | CASSLGIQVSYEQYF
TRBV2 | CASNQRSYNEQFF
TRBV2 | CAIRDRGDEQYF
TRBV6-5 | CASGGQQETQYF
TRBV10-3 | CAISDNQGMAETQYF
TRBV27 | CASRGTRPDYEQYF
TRBV7-9 | CASSLEGQAKETQYF
TRBV2 | CASIGGISYEQYF
TRBV2 | CASRRGMNTEAFF
TRBV20-1 | CSGGEQYEQYF
TRBV11-2 | CASSLPRTSADTGELFF
TRBV20-1 | CSAGRGGTGF
TRBV27 | CASSAPGQGVDEQFF
TRBV6-1 | CASSERTGAAYEQYF
TRBV6-1 | CASSVSTSGSYEQYF
TRBV6-1 | CASSEMEYEQFF
TRBV29-1 | CSVGRDTPTQYF
TRBV6-5 | CASRPDRKNTEAFF
TRBV19 | CASSSQGGVGYNEQFF
TRBV19 | CASSIGAPGQGTGELFF
TRBV18 | CASSPDRAGNQPQHF
TRBV18 | CASSPEYGPYQPQHF
TRBV7-8 | CASSSEDSTNEQFF
TRBV29-1 | CSVTLTPTEAFF
TRBV20-1 | CSVGQKSF
TRBV11-2 | CASSLSTDTQYF
TRBV6-5 | CASRTVRSSYEQYF
TRBV6-1 | CASSRDLTGELFF
TRBV27 | CASTWGGEQFF
TRBV10-1 | CASSELRGAGELFF
TRBV28 | CASSLGWLAGELFF
TRBV28 | CASSFPGRIGTEAFF
TRBV2 | CASRRGYPEAFF
TRBV10-2 | CASYGPGDTEAFF
TRBV27 | CASSPPRGSGNTGELFF
TRBV5-1 | CASSLEGARNEQFF
TRBV27 | CASSLSGFRGGGANVLTF
TRBV11-2 | CASSIWTGSTTDTQYF
TRBV5-1 | CASSREGNQPQHF
TRBV5-1 | CASGQETQYF
TRBV19 | CANLRSGPDRGQETQYF
TRBV7-2 | CASSLFATRGTEAFF
TRBV4-2 | CASSHVTSGGYNEQFF
TRBV12-5 | CASGLFSGASNYGYTF
TRBV5-4 | CASSLGRVLNTEAFF
TRBV5-5 | CASSLGLATTYEQYF
TRBV30 | CAWNSGRNEQFF
TRBV5-1 | CASSTESELTYNEQFF
TRBV19 | CASDPGDTEAFF
TRBV28 | CASSYRRDRVPYNEQFF
TRBV2 | CASDVGTVYNEQFF
TRBV19 | CASSIYQGSYTF
TRBV28 | CASKAHNEQFF
TRBV5-6 | CASSYGTGGARTQYF
TRBV7-9 | CASSLGGLGYEQYF
TRBV6-6 | CASSYSQAPYGYTF
TRBV7-2 | CASSFPSGIEQYF
TRBV9 | CASSATGTYTGELFF
TRBV11-3 | CASSYGTGTPLGEQFF